This section outlines one TCR beta chain sequence together with its context. Its antigen is currently not known. No base-level quality is on record; no much larger clone is a single base apart. TCRbeta CDR3 regions were amplified from genomic DNA by means of the immunoSEQ Assay, a bias-controlled multiplex PCR. Regarding the original processing steps: Nucleated cell counts per sample were estimated from amplification of reference gene primers within the assay. To quantify the absolute abundance of each unique TCRbeta CDR3 rearrangement, sequence reads were collapsed and filtered. For each sample, productive Simpson clonality was calculated by taking the square root of Simpson's diversity index across productive rearrangements. TCRdb mirrors the immuneACCESS table, restricted to in-frame sequences. Some clones are absent from its copies; in checked studies, under half trace to an unresolved V gene, and the reason for the others is unknown. That table supplies the V and J calls and clone size; D and trimming were determined from the DNA. The sample table records around 200,000 clones; roughly 88% of these occur just once. Approximately 9.8% of the sample is held by the ten biggest clonotypes.

The CDR3 has 14 amino acids, counting the end cysteine and phenylalanine. This entry keeps only the CDR3 DNA: 42 bases, framed from base 1. Trimming removed 0 bases from V and 5 bases from J, leaving 9 bases between the germline ends. The germline V gene sets CDR1 to SGDLS and CDR2 to YYNGEE. The source of the sample is a study of blood T cell repertoires in COVID-19 (dated by TCRdb to the early 2020s). For the study in its entirety: The collaborator samples originated in the United States, Italy and Spain and spanned the acute and convalescent phases of COVID-19. The prospective study material was composed of cDNA or gDNA derived from T cells, B-cell-depleted T cells, or PBMCs. Deeply sampled blood TCRbeta repertoires from subjects exposed to, actively infected with, or recovered from COVID-19 were included in the dataset. The repertoires were made available in a free public database intended to serve as a resource for research on the immune response to SARS-CoV-2. The samples were drawn from two sources: the first 160 participants of the ongoing ImmuneRACE study, and fewer than 1,500 subjects contributed by 6 global collaborators. Nearly every sample came with metadata listing a de-identified subject ID, COVID-19 status, age in years and sex. HLA class I and class II types, where available, came from metadata supplied by the sample provider rather than from assay-based typing.

General study outcomes and caveats: Clinical and demographic metadata were provided uncurated, with the amount varying by source and participant.

The collaborating institutions used their own protocols to collect whole blood in K2EDTA tubes. For TCRbeta analysis, collaborators shipped samples in one of three forms: frozen whole blood, isolated PBMCs, or DNA extracted from either of those sample types. The TCR comes from a woman aged 80 or over with acute or convalescent COVID-19. The sequence is built from TRBV9 and TRBJ1-5; possibly the D gene is TRBD1, per 6 matching bases. Sequenced material: peripheral blood. The nucleotides are TGTGCCAGCAGCGTAGGTTCAGGGGATCAGCCCCAGCATTTT. Its translation reads: CASSVGSGDQPQHF.